This T cell receptor beta chain was recorded in a study of human T cells and chemical hapten exposure. Overall study: TCR yields differed between samples (mainly from small differences in pooled library volume). Whole-study findings and limits: There was no change with DPC sensitization in TCRs above 1 in 1000 frequency.

Time point described: healthy volunteer bleed at 6 weeks. Unfractionated whole blood was the source from which total RNA was extracted. Germline V gene sequence: CDR1 SGHRS, CDR2 YFSETQ. V was trimmed by 4 bases and J by 0 bases, leaving 20 bases between them. The CDR3 consists of 19 residues. For this clonotype: Its target is not known.

The library attached unique molecular identifiers to individual cDNA molecules. Original processing notes: Sampled TCR counts reached a median of roughly 98,000 per sample, with values ranging from 23,224 to 690,600. TCRdb analysed the RACE reads with MiXCR anew, one entry per CDR3 protein. The V and J calls and clone size are TCRdb's, not the authors'. The sample consists of 65,000 to 95,000 distinct CDR3 sequences, around 9.3% of them appearing once. The sequence was obtained from a female donor in good health. Some clones in this sample may be carry-over from other donors' samples. This chain uses TRBV5-1 with TRBJ2-6; D might be TRBD1 (8 bases). Source material: whole blood. The DNA for the CDR3 is TGCGCCAGCAGCAAGGGGGGGGGACAGGACGGCTCTGGGGCCAACGTCCTGACTTTC. Translated, it gives CASSKGGGQDGSGANVLTF.